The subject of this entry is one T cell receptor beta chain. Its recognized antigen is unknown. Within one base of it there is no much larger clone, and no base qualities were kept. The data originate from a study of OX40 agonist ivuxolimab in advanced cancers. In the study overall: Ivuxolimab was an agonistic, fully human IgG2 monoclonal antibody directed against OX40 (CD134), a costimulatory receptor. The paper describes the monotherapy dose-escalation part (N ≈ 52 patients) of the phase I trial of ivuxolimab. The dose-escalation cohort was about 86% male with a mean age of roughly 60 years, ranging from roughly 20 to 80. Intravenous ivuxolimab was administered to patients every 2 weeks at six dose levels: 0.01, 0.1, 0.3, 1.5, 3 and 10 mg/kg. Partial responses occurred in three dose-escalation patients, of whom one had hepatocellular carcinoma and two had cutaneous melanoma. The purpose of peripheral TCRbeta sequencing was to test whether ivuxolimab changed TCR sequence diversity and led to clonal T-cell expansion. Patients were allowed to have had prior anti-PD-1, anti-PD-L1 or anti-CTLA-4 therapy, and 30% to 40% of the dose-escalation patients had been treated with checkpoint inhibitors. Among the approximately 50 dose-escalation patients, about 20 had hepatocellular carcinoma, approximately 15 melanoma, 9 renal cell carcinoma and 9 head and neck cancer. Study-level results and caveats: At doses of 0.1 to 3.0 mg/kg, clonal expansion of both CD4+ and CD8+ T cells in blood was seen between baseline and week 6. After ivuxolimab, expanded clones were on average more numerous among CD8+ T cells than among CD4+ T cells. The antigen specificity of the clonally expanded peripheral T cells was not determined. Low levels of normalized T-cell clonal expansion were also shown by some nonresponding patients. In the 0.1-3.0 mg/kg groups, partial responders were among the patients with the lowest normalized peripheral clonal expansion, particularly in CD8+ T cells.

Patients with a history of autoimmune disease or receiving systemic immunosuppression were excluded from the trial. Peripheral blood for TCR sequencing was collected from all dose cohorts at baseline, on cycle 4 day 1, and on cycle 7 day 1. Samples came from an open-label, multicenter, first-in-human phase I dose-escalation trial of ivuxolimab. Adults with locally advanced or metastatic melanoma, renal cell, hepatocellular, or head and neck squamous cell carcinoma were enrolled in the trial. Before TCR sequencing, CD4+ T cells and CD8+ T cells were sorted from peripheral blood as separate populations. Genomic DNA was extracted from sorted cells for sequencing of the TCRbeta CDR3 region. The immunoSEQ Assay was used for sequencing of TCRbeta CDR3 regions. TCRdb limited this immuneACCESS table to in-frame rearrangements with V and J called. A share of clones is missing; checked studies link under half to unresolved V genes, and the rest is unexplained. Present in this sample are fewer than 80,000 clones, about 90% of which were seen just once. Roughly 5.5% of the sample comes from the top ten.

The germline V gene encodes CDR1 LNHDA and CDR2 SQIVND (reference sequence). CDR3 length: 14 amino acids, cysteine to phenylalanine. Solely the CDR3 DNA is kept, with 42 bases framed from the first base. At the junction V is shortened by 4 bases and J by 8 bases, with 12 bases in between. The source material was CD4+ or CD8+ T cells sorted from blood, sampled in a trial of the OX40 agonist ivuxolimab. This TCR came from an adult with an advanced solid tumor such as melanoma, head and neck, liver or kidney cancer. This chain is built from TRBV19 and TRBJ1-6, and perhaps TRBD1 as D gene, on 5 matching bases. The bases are TGTGCCAGTAGTACGGGACCGCTCGATTCACCCCTCCACTTT. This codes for CASSTGPLDSPLHF.